What follows are 9 T cell receptor beta chains derived from one specimen sequenced in a study of T cells in localized non-small cell lung cancer. Sequencing was performed with immunoSEQ multiplex PCR; in TCRdb, only in-frame clones are kept and a portion is missing. The data contain hundreds of clones, just over 25% of them seen just once; the ten biggest clones take up roughly a quarter. The source material was normal lung tissue next to the tumor, sampled before any cancer treatment. The receptors stem from a male donor older than 55 with stage I lung adenocarcinoma.

This clone was recorded once. The CDR3: CSVGTGATNSPLHF. Here the CDR3 DNA reads TGCAGCGTCGGGACAGGGGCCACTAATTCACCCCTCCACTTT. The chain couples TRBV29-1 to TRBJ1-6, with TRBD1 matching 10 bases. The length of the CDR3 is 14 residues. The J segment lost 6 bases and the V segment lost 6 bases, leaving 5 bases of the junction unmatched. CDR1 and CDR2 from the germline V gene are SQVTM and ANQGSEA.

Worth noting for this clone: The junction shows a germline mismatch at one end, possibly a read error. The CDR3 region is CASSSLEGVSHEQYF. CDR3 bases: TGTGCCAGTAGCTCACTGGAGGGGGTCTCCCACGAGCAGTACTTC. The rearrangement uses TRBV19 and TRBJ2-7; possibly TRBD1 or TRBD2 for D (6 bases each). CDR1 and CDR2 from the germline V gene are LNHDA and SQIVND (reference sequence). The CDR3 is 15 residues long.

The chain uses TRBV6-8 and TRBJ2-7; 7 nucleotides line up with TRBD2. CDR1 and CDR2 from the germline V gene are MNHGY and SAAAGT. The V gene end was trimmed by 6 bases and the J gene end by 9 bases; junction bases not matched to a gene: 8. CDR3 length: 12 residues. CDR3 coding DNA: TGTGCCAGCAGACTCACACCGGGGGGGCAGTACTTC. This encodes CASRLTPGGQYF.

The gene calls are TRBV6-8 and TRBJ2-5; 7 nucleotides match TRBD2. Looked up from germline, CDR1 is MNHGY and CDR2 is SAAAGT. V lost 6 bases and J lost 4; bases outside the gene matches: 5. There are 13 residues in the CDR3. The CDR3: CASRMTSRETQYF. CDR3 DNA sequence: TGTGCCAGCAGGATGACTAGCCGAGAGACCCAGTACTTC.

Relative to its sample, this clone is large. The chain carries TRBV11-3 and TRBJ2-7; D not certain. The V end lost 0 bases, the J end lost 2 bases, and 11 bases lay between the germline ends. The CDR3 runs 15 residues. Germline loops: CDR1 SGHNT, CDR2 YENEEA. Written as DNA, the CDR3 is TGTGCCAGCAGCTTAGAGCGGCACCCTGCCTACGAGCAGTACTTC. Its translation: CASSLERHPAYEQYF.

A few counts support this clone. The CDR3: CASSSRNWGETQYF. CDR3 bases: TGTGCCAGCAGTTCGCGTAACTGGGGAGAGACCCAGTACTTC. This chain links TRBV11-3 with TRBJ2-5; D gene unclear. Trimming took 6 bases from V and 4 from J, leaving 15 bases between them. This CDR3 is 14 amino acids long. Germline CDR1 is SGHNT and CDR2 is YENEEA.

The V call is TRBV15, the J call TRBJ1-5; D is unclear. The CDR3 spans 15 residues. Per the germline V gene, CDR1 is LNHNV and CDR2 is YYDKDF (reference sequence). With 5 bases removed from V and 1 base from J, the gap between germline ends came to 12 bases. CDR3 residues: CATSGEGASNQPQHF. The CDR3 DNA is TGTGCCACCAGCGGGGAGGGTGCAAGCAATCAGCCCCAGCATTTT.

This clone was found a few times. V gene TRBV6-1 combines with J gene TRBJ2-5, with D hard to call. The CDR3 has 15 residues. The ends were cut back, 1 base at V and 5 bases at J, with 14 bases in the middle. Germline V gene sequence: CDR1 MNHNS, CDR2 SASEGT. In DNA, the CDR3 is TGTGCCAGCAGTGAAGGGGCTACCGATTCGGAGACCCAGTACTTC. Its protein is CASSEGATDSETQYF.

The rearrangement joins TRBV1 to TRBJ1-2; the D segment call TRBD1 is taken from the table without a DNA check. TRBV1 is a known pseudogene. This CDR3 has 16 residues. The CDR3 spells CASSETGNALLYGYTF. CDR3 DNA: TGCGCCAGCAGTGAGACAGGGAACGCTCTACTCTATGGCTACACCTTC.